This T cell receptor beta chain is drawn from a study of beta chain features in type 1 diabetes. Background on the study: Patients looked much like healthy donors when it came to age, gender and cell yields.

Germline V gene data show CDR1 as LGHNA and CDR2 as YSLEER. V lost 5 bases, J lost 7 bases, and 5 bases stayed unmatched. The CDR3 totals 15 residues. The sample holds a few counts of this clone. The authors reverse transcribed all of the isolated RNA, so sequencing captured expressed TCRB transcripts. Clones were sequenced by immunoSEQ multiplex PCR, and TCRdb holds only the in-frame ones, with some missing. Counted here are a few hundred thousand clones, approximately 14% occurring once; the ten biggest clones make up roughly 0.033%. The sample was naive CD4+ T cells from blood. The rearrangement uses TRBV4-3 and TRBJ2-2; 12 nucleotides align to TRBD2. The receptor comes from a man aged 25-45 years in good health. DNA for the CDR3: TGCGCCAGCAGCATACTAGCGGGAGGCGTCGGGGAGCTGTTTTTT. It yields the protein CASSILAGGVGELFF.